This TCR beta chain was found in a study of cytomegalovirus exposure and HLA in healthy donors. The PCR ran on 60 Vbeta and 13 Jbeta primers. Libraries were prepared by immunoSEQ multiplex PCR; TCRdb keeps only in-frame clonotypes and omits some of them. The data contain 83,000 or so clones, 75% to 85% of them singletons. The germline CDR1 and CDR2 sequences are LNHDA and SQIVND (reference sequence). J was trimmed by 7 bases and V by 4 bases; bases with no gene match: 6. The CDR3 totals 14 residues. This TCR was sampled from a woman aged 30 to 39 in good health and CMV-seronegative. The sequenced material came from PBMCs. The rearrangement uses TRBV19 and TRBJ2-5; 10 nucleotides agree with TRBD1. In nucleotides, the CDR3 is TGTGCCAGTAGTACGACAGGGGGCAAGGCGACCCAGTACTTC. This codes for CASSTTGGKATQYF.